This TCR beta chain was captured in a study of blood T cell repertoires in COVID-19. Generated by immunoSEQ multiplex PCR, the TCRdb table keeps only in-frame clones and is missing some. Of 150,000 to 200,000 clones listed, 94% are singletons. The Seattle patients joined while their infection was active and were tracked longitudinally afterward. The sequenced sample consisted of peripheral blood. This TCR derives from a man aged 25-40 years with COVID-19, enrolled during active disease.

The CDR3 loop is CASSPIPGTGGMNIQYF. The CDR3 DNA sequence: TGTGCCAGCTCACCAATCCCCGGGACAGGGGGCATGAACATTCAGTACTTC. The gene calls are TRBV18 and TRBJ2-4; 12 bases line up with TRBD1. The CDR3 is 17 residues long. The J segment lost 7 bases and the V segment lost 2 bases, leaving 9 bases of the junction unmatched. In germline, CDR1 is KGHSH, CDR2 LQKENI.